These T cell receptor beta chains were read from a single sample in a study of PD-1 blockade in classical Hodgkin lymphoma. The assay was immunoSEQ multiplex PCR, and TCRdb's table has in-frame clones only and misses some. The table records 15,000 to 20,000 clones, 88% of them present only once. Sequenced here: CD8+ T cells from blood, sampled before the fourth cycle of nivolumab. The receptors here all came from a human donor with classical Hodgkin lymphoma. CDR3s include the opening cysteine and the closing phenylalanine or tryptophan. Fields, in order: D gene, J gene, clone size, V gene, CDR3 protein, CDR3 DNA. A D gene is named only where the DNA matches it firmly. Only part of the rows carry a size: once, few, many, or a class if the clone is expanded.

d_gene: TRBD1
j_gene: TRBJ1-1
abundance: .
v_gene: TRBV4-1
CDR3aa: CASSQDRTGRNTEAFF
CDR3nt: TGCGCCAGCAGCCAAGATAGGACAGGACGAAACACTGAAGCTTTCTTT

d_gene: .
j_gene: TRBJ2-7
abundance: .
v_gene: TRBV7-9
CDR3aa: CASSISLGALAYEQYF
CDR3nt: TGTGCCAGCAGCATTAGCCTCGGGGCTTTGGCCTACGAGCAGTACTTC

d_gene: .
j_gene: TRBJ2-7
abundance: .
v_gene: TRBV7-9
CDR3aa: CASSFSYEQYF
CDR3nt: TGTGCCAGCAGCTTCTCCTACGAGCAGTACTTC

d_gene: .
j_gene: TRBJ1-6
abundance: .
v_gene: TRBV5-6
CDR3aa: CASSLRGFSYNSPLHF
CDR3nt: TGTGCCAGCAGCTTGAGGGGATTCTCCTATAATTCACCCCTCCACTTT

d_gene: TRBD2
j_gene: TRBJ2-7
abundance: .
v_gene: TRBV4-1
CDR3aa: CASSQGPPGGPYEQYF
CDR3nt: TGCGCCAGCAGCCAGGGTCCGCCGGGAGGGCCCTACGAGCAGTACTTC

d_gene: .
j_gene: TRBJ2-4
abundance: .
v_gene: TRBV27
CDR3aa: CASSPQIFWAKNIQYF
CDR3nt: TGTGCCAGCAGTCCTCAGATCTTCTGGGCCAAAAACATTCAGTACTTC

d_gene: .
j_gene: TRBJ1-3
abundance: .
v_gene: TRBV5-1
CDR3aa: CASSHEQGSGNTIYF
CDR3nt: TGCGCCAGCAGCCACGAACAGGGTTCGGGAAACACCATATATTTT

d_gene: TRBD1
j_gene: TRBJ1-1
abundance: .
v_gene: TRBV29-1
CDR3aa: CSVTWTGIPEAFF
CDR3nt: TGCAGCGTAACCTGGACAGGGATCCCTGAAGCTTTCTTT

d_gene: .
j_gene: TRBJ1-1
abundance: .
v_gene: TRBV19
CDR3aa: CASSIMGTDTEAFF
CDR3nt: TGTGCCAGTAGTATTATGGGCACGGACACTGAAGCTTTCTTT

d_gene: TRBD2
j_gene: TRBJ2-5
abundance: .
v_gene: TRBV4-2
CDR3aa: CASSLMGGTETQYF
CDR3nt: TGTGCCAGCAGCCTTATGGGGGGGACAGAGACCCAGTACTTC

d_gene: .
j_gene: TRBJ1-1
abundance: once
v_gene: TRBV28
CDR3aa: CASSRRGLNTEAFF
CDR3nt: TGTGCCAGCAGCAGGCGGGGCCTGAACACTGAAGCTTTCTTT

d_gene: TRBD2
j_gene: TRBJ2-1
abundance: .
v_gene: TRBV7-8
CDR3aa: CASSLVAGGRNEQFF
CDR3nt: TGTGCCAGCAGCTTAGTTGCGGGAGGGCGAAATGAGCAGTTCTTC

d_gene: TRBD1
j_gene: TRBJ1-2
abundance: .
v_gene: TRBV6-5
CDR3aa: CASSYTGGSGYTF
CDR3nt: TGTGCCAGCAGTTACACAGGGGGAAGTGGCTACACCTTC

d_gene: .
j_gene: TRBJ2-7
abundance: once
v_gene: TRBV29-1
CDR3aa: CSVEVDRPYEQYF
CDR3nt: TGCAGCGTTGAGGTGGACCGTCCCTACGAGCAGTACTTC

d_gene: .
j_gene: TRBJ2-7
abundance: .
v_gene: TRBV7-8
CDR3aa: CASSLVSYEQYF
CDR3nt: TGTGCCAGCAGCTTAGTGAGCTACGAGCAGTACTTC

d_gene: .
j_gene: TRBJ2-7
abundance: .
v_gene: TRBV27
CDR3aa: CASSFSEGAHEQYF
CDR3nt: TGTGCCAGCAGTTTTTCCGAGGGTGCCCACGAGCAGTACTTC

d_gene: TRBD2
j_gene: TRBJ2-1
abundance: .
v_gene: TRBV7-9
CDR3aa: CASSLPQGRSGTTEQFF
CDR3nt: TGTGCCAGCAGCTTACCGCAGGGCAGGTCCGGGACTACTGAGCAGTTCTTC

d_gene: .
j_gene: TRBJ1-1
abundance: .
v_gene: TRBV27
CDR3aa: CASSLSSYTEAFF
CDR3nt: TGTGCCAGCAGTTTATCGAGTTACACTGAAGCTTTCTTT

d_gene: .
j_gene: TRBJ1-1
abundance: .
v_gene: TRBV27
CDR3aa: CASSAGVGTEAFF
CDR3nt: TGTGCCAGCAGTGCCGGGGTAGGCACTGAAGCTTTCTTT

d_gene: .
j_gene: TRBJ1-5
abundance: .
v_gene: TRBV28
CDR3aa: CASSLVEGLSEPQHF
CDR3nt: TGTGCCAGCAGTTTAGTAGAGGGACTATCAGAGCCCCAGCATTTT

d_gene: .
j_gene: TRBJ1-4
abundance: .
v_gene: TRBV2
CDR3aa: CASREGHRGQNEKLFF
CDR3nt: TGTGCCAGCAGAGAGGGTCATCGTGGACAGAATGAAAAACTGTTTTTT

d_gene: .
j_gene: TRBJ2-1
abundance: once
v_gene: TRBV5-4
CDR3aa: CASSFGDNNEQFF
CDR3nt: TGTGCCAGCAGCTTCGGGGATAACAATGAGCAGTTCTTC

d_gene: TRBD2
j_gene: TRBJ2-1
abundance: .
v_gene: TRBV7-8
CDR3aa: CASSPRFWGMVSSGYNEQFF
CDR3nt: TGTGCCAGCAGCCCCAGGTTTTGGGGTATGGTATCTAGCGGATACAATGAGCAGTTCTTC

d_gene: TRBD2
j_gene: TRBJ2-5
abundance: .
v_gene: TRBV11-2
CDR3aa: CATSKSGSSPETQYF
CDR3nt: TGTGCCACGTCTAAAAGCGGGAGTTCTCCAGAGACCCAGTACTTC

d_gene: .
j_gene: TRBJ2-2
abundance: .
v_gene: TRBV9
CDR3aa: CASSAPRNGVNTGELFF
CDR3nt: TGTGCCAGCAGCGCCCCCCGTAATGGCGTGAACACCGGGGAGCTGTTTTTT

d_gene: .
j_gene: TRBJ2-1
abundance: .
v_gene: TRBV7-6
CDR3aa: CASSLERAWEQFF
CDR3nt: TGTGCCAGCAGCTTAGAACGAGCCTGGGAGCAGTTCTTC

d_gene: TRBD1
j_gene: TRBJ2-7
abundance: .
v_gene: TRBV27
CDR3aa: CASSARQGFYYEQYF
CDR3nt: TGTGCCAGCAGTGCCCGACAGGGGTTTTATTACGAGCAGTACTTC

d_gene: .
j_gene: TRBJ1-1
abundance: .
v_gene: TRBV5-1
CDR3aa: CASSRAGTEAFF
CDR3nt: TGCGCCAGCAGCCGTGCCGGGACTGAAGCTTTCTTT

d_gene: .
j_gene: TRBJ2-2
abundance: .
v_gene: TRBV30
CDR3aa: CAWIYESTGELFF
CDR3nt: TGTGCCTGGATTTACGAATCCACCGGGGAGCTGTTTTTT

d_gene: .
j_gene: TRBJ1-3
abundance: .
v_gene: TRBV9
CDR3aa: CASRNSAAGNTIYF
CDR3nt: TGTGCCAGCAGGAACAGCGCGGCAGGAAACACCATATATTTT

d_gene: .
j_gene: TRBJ2-2
abundance: .
v_gene: TRBV4-2
CDR3aa: CASSHGLENTGELFF
CDR3nt: TGTGCCAGCAGCCACGGTCTCGAGAACACCGGGGAGCTGTTTTTT

d_gene: .
j_gene: TRBJ2-7
abundance: .
v_gene: TRBV28
CDR3aa: CASSPAPPGLSSYEQYF
CDR3nt: TGTGCCAGCAGCCCCGCCCCCCCCGGACTCAGCTCCTACGAGCAGTACTTC

d_gene: .
j_gene: TRBJ1-1
abundance: once
v_gene: TRBV10-2
CDR3aa: CASRGDRNTEAFF
CDR3nt: TGCGCCAGCAGGGGTGACAGGAACACTGAAGCTTTCTTT